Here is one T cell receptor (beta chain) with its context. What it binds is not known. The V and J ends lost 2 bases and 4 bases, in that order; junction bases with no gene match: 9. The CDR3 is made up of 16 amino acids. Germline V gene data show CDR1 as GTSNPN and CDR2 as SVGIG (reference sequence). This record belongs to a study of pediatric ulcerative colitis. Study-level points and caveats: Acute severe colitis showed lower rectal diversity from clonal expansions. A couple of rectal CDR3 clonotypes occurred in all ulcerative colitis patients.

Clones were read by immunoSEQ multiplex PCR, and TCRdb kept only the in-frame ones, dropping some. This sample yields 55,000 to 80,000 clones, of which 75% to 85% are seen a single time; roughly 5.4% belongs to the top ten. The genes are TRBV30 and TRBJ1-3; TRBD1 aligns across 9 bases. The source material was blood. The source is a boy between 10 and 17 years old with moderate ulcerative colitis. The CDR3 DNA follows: TGTGCCTGGAGTCACCCGGGACAGGGTACGGGAAACACCATATATTTT. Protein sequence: CAWSHPGQGTGNTIYF.